These 31 T cell receptor beta chains were sequenced from one sample in a study of T cell responses to AZD1222 COVID-19 vaccine. Libraries were prepared by immunoSEQ multiplex PCR; TCRdb keeps only in-frame clonotypes and omits some of them. The sample yields tens of thousands of clones, more than 75% seen once. The sample in question was peripheral blood, obtained on day 0 of AZD1222 vaccination. The receptors originated from an adult in good health.

This chain uses TRBV7-2 with TRBJ2-3; D gene unclear. The CDR3 length is 12 residues. Germline assignment: CDR1 SGHTA and CDR2 FQGNSA. Trimming pared 1 base from V and 5 bases from J, leaving 4 bases between. The CDR3 is CASSLVRDTQYF. The CDR3 nucleotides read TGTGCCAGCAGCTTAGTCCGAGATACGCAGTATTTT.

The J gene is TRBJ2-5, the V gene TRBV28, with D tentatively TRBD2 (6 bases). The CDR3 covers 17 residues. Germline V gene lookup returns CDR1 MDHEN and CDR2 SYDVKM. The ends were cut back, 3 bases at V and 1 base at J, with 18 bases in the middle. The CDR3 region has the DNA TGTGCCAGCAGTTTGGACTATGGAAAAAGAGCCCAAGAGACCCAGTACTTC. Amino acid sequence: CASSLDYGKRAQETQYF. Together with reference TRBV28 and TRBJ2-5, the CDR3 gives the full variable domain: DVKVTQSSRYLVKRTGEKVFLECVQDMDHENMFWYRQDPGLGLRLIYFSYDVKMKEKGDIPEGYSVSREKKERFSLILESASTNQTSMYLCASSLDYGKRAQETQYFGPGTRLLVL.

This chain joins TRBV28 and TRBJ1-3; D is possibly TRBD1 (6 bases). Germline values: CDR1 MDHEN, CDR2 SYDVKM. The CDR3 has 16 amino acids. The V and J ends lost 2 bases and 0 bases respectively, with 11 bases between them. The CDR3: CASSLSRGSSGNTIYF. CDR3 nucleotides: TGTGCCAGCAGTTTAAGCAGGGGCTCCTCTGGAAACACCATATATTTT.

This chain joins TRBV6-5 and TRBJ1-1; possible D gene TRBD1, 5 bases. The V gene lost 6 bases and the J gene lost 7 bases, with 18 bases spanning the gap. From germline, CDR1 is MNHEY and CDR2 SVGAGI. This CDR3 contains 14 residues. The DNA for the CDR3 is TGTGCCAGCAGGCCATCCTTTGCGGGGGATGAAGCTTTCTTT. Protein product: CASRPSFAGDEAFF.

The chain couples TRBV15 to TRBJ2-3; 11 bases line up with TRBD1. The length of the CDR3 is 18 residues. Germline-derived CDR1 and CDR2 are LNHNV and YYDKDF (reference sequence). The ends lost 1 base at V and 2 bases at J; junction bases unmatched: 8. As DNA, the CDR3 is TGTGCCACCAGCAGAGGCCAAGGCGGACAGGGGGCCACAGATACGCAGTATTTT. The encoded protein is CATSRGQGGQGATDTQYF.

The chain carries TRBV4-1 and TRBJ1-6, with a tentative D call TRBD1 (5 bases). The CDR3 covers 16 residues. CDR1 and CDR2 from the germline V gene are MGHRA and YSYEKL. Trimming shortened V by 3 bases and J by 3 bases, and 12 bases separated the two germline ends. This CDR3 reads CASSQKPGDYNSPLHF. As DNA, the CDR3 is TGCGCCAGCAGCCAGAAACCGGGGGACTATAATTCACCCCTCCACTTT.

The V gene is TRBV3-1 (or the pseudogene TRBV3-2), the J gene TRBJ2-7, with D uncertain. V was clipped by 0 bases and J by 9 bases, with 12 bases between them. CDR1 is LGHDT and CDR2 is YNNKEL in the germline V gene (reference sequence). The CDR3 has 13 residues. In DNA, the CDR3 is TGTGCCAGCAGCCAAGATCCCAATTTTACGCAGTACTTC. This translates into CASSQDPNFTQYF.

The chain couples TRBV4-1 to TRBJ1-4; 10 nucleotides line up with TRBD1. The germline V gene has CDR1 MGHRA and CDR2 YSYEKL. The CDR3 is 18 residues long. With 1 base clipped from V and 7 bases from J, the junction kept 12 bases outside the gene matches. Written as DNA, the CDR3 is TGCGCCAGCAGCCAAGGGGACAGGGGTGGGCCCACCGCTGAAAAACTGTTTTTT. It yields the protein CASSQGDRGGPTAEKLFF.

This sequence joins TRBV10-2 and TRBJ2-7; D tentatively reads TRBD1 or TRBD2 (5 bases each). CDR3 size: 13 residues. The germline CDR1 and CDR2 sequences are WSHSY and SAAADI. V shed 3 bases and J shed 1 base, with 7 bases lying between them. CDR3 in amino acids: CASSDGASYEQYF. As DNA, the CDR3 is TGCGCCAGCAGTGACGGGGCGTCCTACGAGCAGTACTTC.

The rearrangement joins TRBV28 to TRBJ2-7, with 15 bases that match TRBD2. J gave up 4 bases and V 5 bases, and 12 bases lay outside the gene matches. CDR3 length: 18 amino acids. Germline CDR1 is MDHEN and CDR2 is SYDVKM. The chain's CDR3 is CASSPVGLAGGRRYEQYF. As DNA, the CDR3 is TGTGCCAGCAGTCCCGTCGGACTAGCGGGGGGGCGTCGGTACGAGCAGTACTTC.

The chain links TRBV3-1 (or the pseudogene TRBV3-2) to TRBJ2-2; D could derive from TRBD1 or TRBD2 (6 bases each). Germline CDR1 and CDR2: LGHDT and YNNKEL (reference sequence). The CDR3 has 14 amino acids. V was trimmed by 3 bases and J by 4 bases, leaving 9 bases between them. The CDR3 sequence: CASSHRGGTGELFF. The CDR3 region has the DNA TGTGCCAGCAGCCACAGGGGAGGCACCGGGGAGCTGTTTTTT.

The V gene is TRBV5-1, the J gene TRBJ2-2; 10 nucleotides line up with TRBD1. Germline loops: CDR1 SGHRS, CDR2 YFSETQ. The CDR3 runs 16 residues. J was trimmed by 2 bases and V by 5 bases; bases with no gene match: 6. CDR3 DNA: TGCGCCAGCAGACCCGGGACAGGGGTTAACACCGGGGAGCTGTTTTTT. Residues: CASRPGTGVNTGELFF.

The chain joins TRBV12-3 or TRBV12-4 to TRBJ2-1, with a weak D call TRBD2 (6 bases). Trimming stripped 4 bases from V and 7 bases from J, with 11 bases between. There are 13 residues in the CDR3. CDR3 sequence (DNA): TGTGCCAGCAGTTCCGGGACTGCTAATGAGCAGTTCTTC. Residues: CASSSGTANEQFF.

This sequence joins TRBV4-1 and TRBJ1-4; the D gene is possibly TRBD1 (5 bases). The V end was cut by 1 base, the J end by 6 bases, with 15 bases between. Germline V lookup: CDR1 MGHRA, CDR2 YSYEKL. The CDR3 covers 16 residues. CDR3: CASSQGWGSRDEKLFF. The CDR3 nucleotides read TGCGCCAGCAGCCAAGGGTGGGGGAGCCGCGATGAAAAACTGTTTTTT.

This clone was found once. The chain combines TRBV10-2 with TRBJ1-6, with 8 positions matching TRBD1. Losses at the gene ends were 4 bases for V and 7 bases for J; bases not matched to a gene: 3. Per germline, CDR1 WSHSY and CDR2 SAAADI. This CDR3 has 14 residues. CDR3 DNA sequence: TGCGCCAGCAGTGCTGCAGGGGGCAATTCACCCCTCCACTTT. Translation: CASSAAGGNSPLHF.

In its sample, this clone was seen a few times. The DNA for the CDR3 is TGCGCCAGCAGCCAGTGGGGACAGGGAGGCAATCAGCCCCAGCATTTT. Encoded protein: CASSQWGQGGNQPQHF. The gene calls are TRBV4-1 and TRBJ1-5, with TRBD1 identical over 9 bases. J lost 2 bases, V lost 3 bases, and 5 bases had no gene match. Germline CDR1 reads MGHRA; CDR2 reads YSYEKL. CDR3 length: 16 amino acids.

The V gene is TRBV18, the J gene TRBJ2-2; D is uncertain. The CDR3 sequence is 13 residues long. V dropped 10 bases and J dropped 0 bases, with 9 bases sitting between them. Germline lookup yields CDR1 KGHSH and CDR2 LQKENI. CDR3: CATKSANTGELFF. The CDR3 DNA is TGTGCCACCAAATCAGCGAACACCGGGGAGCTGTTTTTT.

The sample holds a few counts of this clone. The chain couples TRBV7-2 to TRBJ2-4; D gene unclear. Deletions cut 3 bases from V and 0 bases from J, with 6 bases between. This CDR3 contains 14 residues. Germline V gives CDR1 SGHTA, CDR2 FQGNSA. CDR3 in amino acids: CASSFLVAKNIQYF. CDR3 coding DNA: TGTGCCAGCAGCTTTTTGGTAGCCAAAAACATTCAGTACTTC.

This chain joins TRBV4-2 and TRBJ1-2; D gene uncertain. The CDR3 covers 14 residues. Per germline, CDR1 LGHNA and CDR2 YNFKEQ. Trimming cost V 0 bases and J 1 base, with 6 bases left between them. The CDR3 DNA sequence: TGTGCCAGCAGCCAAGATCCCGGTAACTATGGCTACACCTTC. Translated: CASSQDPGNYGYTF.

This chain uses TRBV6-1 with TRBJ2-1, with D unclear. The CDR3 loop spans 15 amino acids. Germline CDR1 is MNHNS and CDR2 is SASEGT. The V gene lost 2 bases and the J gene lost 6 bases, with 14 bases spanning the gap. CDR3 in amino acids: CASSENLAGRNEQFF. The CDR3 coding sequence is TGTGCCAGCAGTGAAAACTTAGCAGGTCGCAATGAGCAGTTCTTC.

The V call is TRBV3-1 (or the pseudogene TRBV3-2), the J call TRBJ1-2; D ambiguous. Germline CDR1 reads LGHDT; CDR2 reads YNNKEL (reference sequence). The CDR3 runs to 15 residues. Deletions cut 1 base from V and 4 bases from J, with 13 bases between. CDR3 residues: CASSQVTGRVYGYTF. CDR3 nucleotides: TGTGCCAGCAGCCAAGTTACGGGAAGGGTCTATGGCTACACCTTC.

This clone was found once. The chain carries TRBV3-1 (or the pseudogene TRBV3-2) and TRBJ2-1, with TRBD2 matching over 9 bases. V lost 5 bases and J lost 5; bases outside the gene matches: 19. From germline, CDR1 is LGHDT and CDR2 YNNKEL (reference sequence). This CDR3 is 19 amino acids long. The CDR3 DNA follows: TGTGCCAGCAGCACAAACCCCCTGTGGCTAGCGGGACTTAACAATGAGCAGTTCTTC. The encoded protein is CASSTNPLWLAGLNNEQFF.

The rearrangement joins TRBV19 to TRBJ2-2; D call uncertain. Trimming pared 5 bases from V and 0 bases from J, leaving 10 bases between. Germline CDR1 and CDR2: LNHDA and SQIVND (reference sequence). There are 15 residues in the CDR3. The CDR3 loop reads CASSPQVTNTGELFF. DNA of the CDR3: TGTGCCAGTAGTCCGCAGGTTACGAACACCGGGGAGCTGTTTTTT.

The chain combines TRBV9 with TRBJ2-7; either TRBD1 or TRBD2 may supply D (5 bases each). Germline CDR1 SGDLS, CDR2 YYNGEE. Deletions cut 4 bases from V and 4 bases from J, with 15 bases between. The CDR3 loop spans 14 amino acids. CDR3 coding DNA: TGTGCCAGCAGCCCGCGTGGTGGGGGATACGAGCAGTACTTC. It translates to CASSPRGGGYEQYF. Using reference TRBV9 and TRBJ2-7 for the parts outside the CDR3, the full variable domain is DSGVTQTPKHLITATGQRVTLRCSPRSGDLSVYWYQQSLDQGLQFLIQYYNGEERAKGNILERFSAQQFPDLHSELNLSSLELGDSALYFCASSPRGGGYEQYFGPGTRLTVT.

CDR3: CASGFYEQYF. The CDR3 DNA sequence: TGTGCCAGCGGCTTTTACGAGCAGTACTTC. The V gene is TRBV6-5, the J gene TRBJ2-7; D is unresolved. The CDR3 length is 10 residues. V lost 8 bases and J 4 bases, leaving 6 bases between the germline ends. CDR1 and CDR2 from the germline V gene are MNHEY and SVGAGI.

The CDR3 reads CASSGEGALGNTQYF. The CDR3 coding sequence is TGTGCCAGCAGTGGTGAAGGGGCCCTCGGGAATACGCAGTATTTT. This chain uses TRBV25-1 with TRBJ2-3; D is possibly TRBD1 or TRBD2 (5 bases each). The CDR3 loop spans 15 amino acids. CDR1 and CDR2 from the germline V gene are MGHDK and SYGVNS. V shed 4 bases and J shed 7 bases, with 18 bases lying between them.

The rearrangement uses TRBV6-5 and TRBJ1-3; D unclear. The CDR3 runs to 14 residues. The ends were cut back, 0 bases at V and 3 bases at J, with 6 bases in the middle. CDR1 is MNHEY and CDR2 is SVGAGI in the germline V gene. CDR3 in amino acids: CASSYSPGGNTIYF. DNA of the CDR3: TGTGCCAGCAGTTACTCCCCGGGTGGAAACACCATATATTTT.

This chain uses TRBV6-1 with TRBJ1-5; D perhaps matches TRBD1 (5 bases). The V end was cut by 1 base, the J end by 2 bases, with 15 bases between. The length of the CDR3 is 17 residues. Per the germline V gene, CDR1 is MNHNS and CDR2 is SASEGT. This chain's CDR3 is CASSEGGNQGGNQPQHF. DNA of the CDR3: TGTGCCAGCAGTGAAGGGGGGAACCAAGGGGGCAATCAGCCCCAGCATTTT.

V and J are TRBV6-1 and TRBJ1-4; TRBD1 might be the D (6 bases). This CDR3 is built from 16 residues. Looked up from germline, CDR1 is MNHNS and CDR2 is SASEGT. Trimming removed 3 bases from V and 5 bases from J, with 16 bases in between. In DNA, the CDR3 is TGTGCCAGCAGTGAGGACAGAAGCATCAACAATGAAAAACTGTTTTTT. This sequence encodes CASSEDRSINNEKLFF.

V and J are TRBV28 and TRBJ1-5; D remains unclear. This CDR3 is built from 15 residues. Germline V lookup: CDR1 MDHEN, CDR2 SYDVKM. The germline V and J ends were trimmed by 5 bases and 5 bases, with 16 bases remaining between them. CDR3 nucleotides: TGTGCCAGCAGTACCCCCGGCGGGCCCGATCAGCCCCAGCATTTT. Residues: CASSTPGGPDQPQHF.

This clone was found a few times. Here the CDR3 DNA reads TGCGCCAGCAGCAAGCCGGGACTGATGAACACCGGGGAGCTGTTTTTT. Translating gives CASSKPGLMNTGELFF. J is TRBJ2-2 and V is TRBV5-1; maybe TRBD2 (6 bases). Germline V gene sequence: CDR1 SGHRS, CDR2 YFSETQ. Trimming pared 4 bases from V and 1 base from J, leaving 14 bases between. The CDR3 sequence is 16 residues long. The full variable domain, rest sourced from reference TRBV5-1 and TRBJ2-2, is KAGVTQTPRYLIKTRGQQVTLSCSPISGHRSVSWYQQTPGQGLQFLFEYFSETQRNKGNFPGRFSGRQFSNSRSEMNVSTLELGDSALYLCASSKPGLMNTGELFFGEGSRLTVL.